This entry is about one T cell receptor beta chain. The data were taken from a study of T cell changes during pregnancy in multiple sclerosis. CDR1 LNHDA and CDR2 SQIVND come from the germline V gene (reference sequence). The CDR3 runs to 18 residues. Trimming removed 4 bases at V and 3 bases at J, with 22 bases between. The protocol was immunoSEQ multiplex PCR, while the TCRdb copy is restricted to in-frame clones and leaves out a portion. The table lists tens of thousands of clones, roughly 92% of them singletons, with less than 2% in the top ten. Material: peripheral blood, obtained in the second trimester of pregnancy. This clonotype was obtained from a female donor with multiple sclerosis, enrolled in a pregnancy study. The V call is TRBV19, the J call TRBJ1-5; D unclear. The CDR3 DNA reads TGTGCCAGTAGTAGGACCCCCGTAGGACTTTCCCCCAATCAGCCCCAGCATTTT. This gives the protein CASSRTPVGLSPNQPQHF.